This T cell receptor (beta chain) came from a study of cytomegalovirus exposure and HLA in healthy donors. CDR3 length: 15 residues. The V gene end was trimmed by 5 bases and the J gene end by 4 bases; junction bases not matched to a gene: 10. The V gene's germline CDR1 is SGHRS and CDR2 YFSETQ. This PCR relied on a set of 60 Vbeta primers and 13 Jbeta primers. Profiled with immunoSEQ multiplex PCR; TCRdb holds only in-frame clones, not every one. The sample has about 190,000 clones, 81% seen once. The rearrangement uses TRBV5-1 and TRBJ2-5; 8 nucleotides align to TRBD1. The TCR was taken from a man in his forties in good health and CMV-seropositive. Sequenced input: PBMCs. The CDR3 nucleotides are TGCGCCAGCAGAACATTTCAGGGGGCGGGAGAGACCCAGTACTTC. The encoded protein is CASRTFQGAGETQYF.